The following is a T cell receptor beta chain sequence with its context. The antigen is undetermined. Sequencing used immunoSEQ multiplex PCR; TCRdb keeps in-frame clones, though not all of them. The data contain some 83,000 clones, about 82% of them singletons. CDR1 DFQATT and CDR2 SNEGSKA come from the germline V gene (reference sequence). The CDR3 extends over 11 amino acids. The sample belongs to a study of OX40 agonist ivuxolimab in advanced cancers. Whole-study context: Ivuxolimab, which patients received intravenously every 2 weeks, was dosed at 0.01 to 10 mg/kg. At approximately 80% male, the cohort had a mean age of 60 years, ranging from about 20 to 90.

Whole-study findings and limits: CD4+ and CD8+ blood T cells expanded clonally by week 6 at 0.1 to 3.0 mg/kg.

The V and J genes are TRBV20-1 and TRBJ2-5, with a possible D match to TRBD2 (5 bases). The tail of the sequence fits TRBJ2-7 better, so the J call may be wrong. The specimen was CD4+ or CD8+ T cells sorted from blood, collected in a trial of the OX40 agonist ivuxolimab. This TCR was recovered from an adult with an advanced solid tumor such as melanoma, head and neck, liver or kidney cancer. Here the CDR3 reads CSASRGTEQYF. CDR3 DNA sequence: TGCAGTGCTAGTCGGGGAACCGAGCAGTACTTC.